The 10 T cell receptor beta chains in this list originate from one sample, sequenced in a study of cytomegalovirus exposure and HLA in healthy donors. PCR amplification relied on 60 Vbeta primers (plus 13 Jbeta primers). This table comes from immunoSEQ multiplex PCR, and its TCRdb copy is limited to in-frame clones, with some not included. The sample lists fewer than 200,000 clones; about 80% were seen once. The specimen sequenced was PBMCs. Receptors were obtained from a girl aged 10-17 years in good health and CMV-seropositive.

The rearrangement links TRBV30 to TRBJ2-2; D is undetermined. V lost 1 base to trimming and J lost 3 bases, with 12 bases between them. This CDR3 region has 15 residues. From germline, CDR1 is GTSNPN and CDR2 SVGIG (reference sequence). The CDR3 coding sequence is TGTGCCTGGAGTGCAGGCGAGATTGACACCGGGGAGCTGTTTTTT. Translating it yields CAWSAGEIDTGELFF.

The chain links TRBV7-6 to TRBJ2-5; no definite D call. CDR1 is SGHVS, CDR2 FNYEAQ, per germline. Deletions cut 5 bases from V and 5 bases from J, with 9 bases between. CDR3 length: 12 amino acids. In nucleotides, the CDR3 is TGTGCCAGCAGCCCCCCTTTGGAGACCCAGTACTTC. Protein: CASSPPLETQYF. The variable domain in full, with the rest retrieved from reference TRBV7-6 and TRBJ2-5, is GAGVSQSPRYKVTKRGQDVALRCDPISGHVSLYWYRQALGQGPEFLTYFNYEAQQDKSGLPNDRFSAERPEGSISTLTIQRTEQRDSAMYRCASSPPLETQYFGPGTRLLVL.

The gene calls are TRBV10-1 and TRBJ2-1; 8 bases map to TRBD2. Germline assignment: CDR1 WNHNN and CDR2 SYGVQD (reference sequence). The CDR3 consists of 14 residues. The junction had 0 bases not matched to a gene; V was cut back by 0 bases and J by 5 bases. The CDR3 nucleotides are TGCGCCAGCAGTGAGTCGACTAGCGACAATGAGCAGTTCTTC. Its translation is CASSESTSDNEQFF.

The chain has TRBV19 and TRBJ2-2, with a possible D match to TRBD1 (5 bases). CDR1 is LNHDA, CDR2 SQIVND, per germline (reference sequence). V lost 5 bases and J 1 base, leaving 8 bases between the germline ends. The CDR3 contains 14 residues. This chain's CDR3 is CASSVQGNTGELFF. For the CDR3, the DNA is TGTGCCAGTAGTGTTCAGGGGAACACCGGGGAGCTGTTTTTT. Supplemented by reference TRBV19 and TRBJ2-2, the full variable domain reads DGGITQSPKYLFRKEGQNVTLSCEQNLNHDAMYWYRQDPGQGLRLIYYSQIVNDFQKGDIAEGYSVSREKKESFPLTVTSAQKNPTAFYLCASSVQGNTGELFFGEGSRLTVL.

The chain employs TRBV29-1 and TRBJ2-1, with 8 bases lining up with TRBD1. Trimming took 8 bases from V and 3 from J; bases not matched to a gene: 6. This CDR3 is 13 amino acids long. The V gene's germline CDR1 is SQVTM and CDR2 ANQGSEA. The CDR3 spells CSFGQGGYNEQFF. CDR3 in DNA: TGCAGCTTTGGACAGGGCGGCTACAATGAGCAGTTCTTC.

J is TRBJ2-7 and V is TRBV5-1, with a weak D call TRBD2 (6 bases). V lost 2 bases and J lost 3, with 15 bases in between. This CDR3 region has 15 residues. Germline V gene sequence: CDR1 SGHRS, CDR2 YFSETQ. CDR3 bases: TGCGCCAGCAGCTTTTCTAGCGATCCCCTCTACGAGCAGTACTTC. It encodes CASSFSSDPLYEQYF.

The chain combines TRBV19 with TRBJ1-1, with TRBD1 matching over 9 bases. The CDR3 runs 13 residues. Per germline, CDR1 LNHDA and CDR2 SQIVND (reference sequence). With 7 bases clipped from V and 7 bases from J, the junction kept 7 bases outside the gene matches. The CDR3 DNA follows: TGTGCCAGTACCAACAGGGGGCACGGTGAAGCTTTCTTT. It specifies CASTNRGHGEAFF.

The chain links TRBV18 to TRBJ2-1, with a weak D call TRBD1 (6 bases). This CDR3 comprises 14 residues. V lost 6 bases and J lost 7, with 16 bases in between. CDR1 is KGHSH and CDR2 is LQKENI in the germline V gene. The CDR3 here is CASSRGGRNNEQFF. The CDR3 DNA is TGTGCCAGCTCGCGAGGGGGACGAAATAATGAGCAGTTCTTC.

The rearrangement links TRBV19 to TRBJ1-1; D is possibly TRBD1 (5 bases). V was trimmed by 1 base and J by 1 base, leaving 13 bases between them. Germline CDR1 is LNHDA and CDR2 is SQIVND (reference sequence). This CDR3 is built from 16 residues. CDR3: CASSIVPGLWNTEAFF. The CDR3 bases are TGTGCCAGTAGTATAGTTCCGGGACTTTGGAACACTGAAGCTTTCTTT.

The chain combines TRBV5-5 with TRBJ2-1; TRBD2 matches 7 bases. Germline V CDR1 and CDR2: SGHKS, YYEKEE (reference sequence). The trim removed 1 base at V and 4 bases at J, leaving 5 bases unmatched. This CDR3 region has 15 residues. The CDR3 bases are TGTGCCAGCAGCTTGCATAGCGGGCGTTACAATGAGCAGTTCTTC. This encodes CASSLHSGRYNEQFF. The whole variable domain, filled in from reference TRBV5-5 and TRBJ2-1, reads DAGVTQSPTHLIKTRGQQVTLRCSPISGHKSVSWYQQVLGQGPQFIFQYYEKEERGRGNFPDRFSARQFPNYSSELNVNALLLGDSALYLCASSLHSGRYNEQFFGPGTRLTVL.